The subject of this entry is one T cell receptor beta chain. The antigen is not known. The germline gives CDR1 SEHNR, CDR2 FQNEAQ (reference sequence). V lost 7 bases and J 1 base, leaving 15 bases between the germline ends. The CDR3 length is 15 residues. PCR employed 60 Vbeta and 13 Jbeta primers. Repertoires were generated with immunoSEQ multiplex PCR, while TCRdb's copy carries only in-frame clones and drops some. Of about 180,000 clones detected, over 70% appear once; the ten largest clones hold more than 5%. These data originate in a study of cytomegalovirus exposure and HLA in healthy donors. The study's findings and limits: Overall, about 160 TCR beta chains were annotated as cytomegalovirus-associated. Cytomegalovirus status was reportedly diagnosed by the classifier with high sensitivity and specificity.

What was sequenced was PBMCs. This receptor was taken from a man aged 40-55 years in good health and CMV-seronegative. The chain uses TRBV7-9 and TRBJ2-3; D is possibly TRBD2 (6 bases). CDR3 DNA sequence: TGTGCCAGCAACCTCCGGGGACTGCGCACAGATACGCAGTATTTT. Translated: CASNLRGLRTDTQYF.